The sequence of this T cell receptor beta chain was determined in a study of T cell responses to AZD1222 COVID-19 vaccine. Background on the study: Second doses were pooled across both intervals (about 4 or about 12 weeks). General study results and limits: Most donors were white British and more were female, and clonal diversity was possibly underestimated. It was only six AZD1222 recipients who were seropositive at baseline.

The CDR3 length is 12 residues. Germline V gene lookup returns CDR1 GTSNPN and CDR2 SVGIG (reference sequence). V lost 0 bases and J 4 bases, leaving 6 bases between the germline ends. About this clone itself: The antigen is undetermined.

TCRdb's copy holds only in-frame clones and misses some; the assay was immunoSEQ multiplex PCR. Among 90,000 to 150,000 clones, about 89% were seen once, and the ten largest hold over 5%. The V call is TRBV30, the J call TRBJ2-5; D may be TRBD2 (5 bases). Sequencing used peripheral blood, obtained on day 0 of AZD1222 vaccination. This sequence was found in an adult in good health. The CDR3 loop is CAWSVRGETQYF. As DNA, the CDR3 is TGTGCCTGGAGTGTACGGGGAGAGACCCAGTACTTC.